These 18 T cell receptor beta chains originate from one sample sequenced in a study of T-cell memory formation after mild COVID-19. TCRdb itself ran the 5' RACE reads through MiXCR, one entry per CDR3 protein. The data show some 120,000 distinct CDR3 sequences, approximately 15% seen once. Specimen: PBMCs or a T cell subset sorted from them (not recorded which). All receptors derive from an adult woman who had mild COVID-19 (a few samples of this study predate the infection). Cell type and time point are not known.

This clonotype was counted between two and nine times. The genes are TRBV7-2 and TRBJ1-1; TRBD1 aligns across 8 bases. Germline loops: CDR1 SGHTA, CDR2 FQGNSA. There are 13 residues in the CDR3. With 5 bases clipped from V and 5 bases from J, the junction kept 4 bases outside the gene matches. DNA of the CDR3: TGTGCCAGCAGCCCAGGGGGCGCGACTGAAGCTTTCTTT. This encodes CASSPGGATEAFF.

V usage is TRBV5-1 and J usage is TRBJ1-1, with D possibly matching TRBD1 (6 bases). V lost 4 bases and J lost 4, with 20 bases in between. The CDR3 is made up of 16 amino acids. CDR1 SGHRS and CDR2 YFSETQ come from the germline V gene. This chain's CDR3 is CASSPSPQGSVTEAFF. For the CDR3, the DNA is TGCGCCAGCAGCCCCAGCCCACAGGGAAGTGTCACTGAAGCTTTCTTT.

The chain recombines TRBV10-3 with TRBJ2-3; a weak D match, TRBD2 (5 bases). The V and J ends lost 7 bases and 3 bases respectively, with 11 bases between them. The CDR3 sequence is 13 residues long. CDR1 and CDR2 (germline): ENHRY, SYGVKD. The CDR3 region has the DNA TGTGCCATCAACTGGAGGTGGACAGATACGCAGTATTTT. Protein: CAINWRWTDTQYF.

The J gene is TRBJ1-2, the V gene TRBV5-5; 9 bases match TRBD1. Germline CDR1 reads SGHKS; CDR2 reads YYEKEE (reference sequence). The J segment lost 8 bases and the V segment lost 4 bases, leaving 9 bases of the junction unmatched. CDR3 length: 14 amino acids. CDR3 region: CASSEGQGEGGYTF. CDR3 coding DNA: TGTGCCAGCAGCGAGGGACAGGGAGAAGGAGGCTACACCTTC.

This clonotype appeared a few times. J is TRBJ1-1 and V is TRBV5-1; no clear D. CDR3 length: 14 residues. Germline loops: CDR1 SGHRS, CDR2 YFSETQ. Trimming took 0 bases from V and 2 from J, leaving 8 bases between them. The CDR3 bases are TGCGCCAGCAGCTTGGATGGTGGTAACACTGAAGCTTTCTTT. The encoded protein is CASSLDGGNTEAFF.

The V gene is TRBV11-3, the J gene TRBJ2-1; D gene ambiguous. The germline V and J ends were trimmed by 5 bases and 6 bases, with 11 bases remaining between them. CDR3 length: 13 residues. Germline CDR1 reads SGHNT; CDR2 reads YENEEA. The CDR3 loop is CASSLGLVNEQFF. The CDR3 bases are TGTGCCAGCAGCCTAGGGCTAGTCAATGAGCAGTTCTTC. The full variable domain, in which reference TRBV11-3 and TRBJ2-1 provide the parts outside the CDR3, is EAGVVQSPRYKIIEKKQPVAFWCNPISGHNTLYWYLQNLGQGPELLIRYENEEAVDDSQLPKDRFSAERLKGVDSTLKIQPAELGDSAVYLCASSLGLVNEQFFGPGTRLTVL.

This chain uses TRBV20-1 with TRBJ1-1, with 7 bases that match TRBD1. The CDR3 extends over 14 amino acids. Germline V gives CDR1 DFQATT, CDR2 SNEGSKA (reference sequence). Trimming at V came to 3 bases and at J to 8 bases, leaving 12 bases not matched to a gene. The DNA for the CDR3 is TGCAGTGCTAGCCTGGGGGACTTCAGGGGGGAAGCTTTCTTT. Translated, it gives CSASLGDFRGEAFF.

The chain uses TRBV11-3 and TRBJ2-3; D call uncertain. Germline CDR1 reads SGHNT; CDR2 reads YENEEA. Between the trimmed V and J ends, which lost 5 bases and 0 bases, there was a span of 12 bases. CDR3 length equals 15 residues. The DNA for the CDR3 is TGTGCCAGCAGCATAAGGGATCCTAGCACAGATACGCAGTATTTT. It encodes CASSIRDPSTDTQYF.

The J gene is TRBJ2-7, the V gene TRBV4-3; TRBD1 agrees at 10 bases. J gave up 2 bases and V 0 bases, and 4 bases lay outside the gene matches. The germline V gene has CDR1 LGHNA and CDR2 YSLEER. This CDR3 has 16 residues. As DNA, the CDR3 is TGCGCCAGCAGCCAAGATTGGGACAGGGGACCCTACGAGCAGTACTTC. Protein product: CASSQDWDRGPYEQYF.

In nucleotides, the CDR3 is TGCAGTGCAGCTCGGGACAGGGGGCGGTCACCCCTCCACTTT. It encodes CSAARDRGRSPLHF. V and J are TRBV20-1 and TRBJ1-6, with 12 positions matching TRBD1. The CDR3 covers 14 residues. Trimming took 6 bases from V and 10 from J; bases not matched to a gene: 7. Germline loops: CDR1 DFQATT, CDR2 SNEGSKA (reference sequence).

The J gene is TRBJ1-1, the V gene TRBV7-9, with TRBD1 identical over 10 bases. The trim removed 4 bases at V and 6 bases at J, leaving 11 bases unmatched. The CDR3 is made up of 16 amino acids. CDR1 is SEHNR, CDR2 FQNEAQ, per germline (reference sequence). The CDR3 DNA sequence: TGTGCCAGCAGCTCCGGTACGGGACAGGGGCTTTCTGAAGCTTTCTTT. It is translated as CASSSGTGQGLSEAFF.

V is TRBV5-5 and J is TRBJ1-5, with TRBD1 identical over 10 bases. With V trimmed by 3 bases and J by 3 bases, 12 bases remained unmatched. This CDR3 contains 18 residues. Germline loops: CDR1 SGHKS, CDR2 YYEKEE (reference sequence). The CDR3 DNA follows: TGTGCCAGCAGCTCCAGCTGGGACAGGGGAGGGTCCAATCAGCCCCAGCATTTT. This codes for CASSSSWDRGGSNQPQHF.

The chain combines TRBV27 with TRBJ2-1; 11 nucleotides line up with TRBD2. The CDR3 length is 15 residues. Germline V gene sequence: CDR1 MNHEY, CDR2 SMNVEV (reference sequence). After removal of 5 bases from V and 4 bases from J, the junction contained 4 bases not matched to a gene. The CDR3 reads CASSPRLAGYNEQFF. Written as DNA, the CDR3 is TGTGCCAGCAGTCCGCGACTAGCGGGGTACAATGAGCAGTTCTTC.

This sequence joins TRBV20-1 and TRBJ2-7; 8 bases align to TRBD1. Per the germline V gene, CDR1 is DFQATT and CDR2 is SNEGSKA (reference sequence). The CDR3 contains 15 residues. Trimming cost V 6 bases and J 4 bases; bases outside gene matches: 14. The CDR3 loop is CSASTGDTNLYEQYF. The CDR3 nucleotides are TGCAGTGCCTCGACAGGGGACACCAATCTTTACGAGCAGTACTTC.

The chain couples TRBV6-4 to TRBJ2-4; D remains unclear. Germline V gene lookup returns CDR1 MRHNA and CDR2 SNTAGT. The CDR3 totals 11 residues. The V end lost 7 bases, the J end lost 6 bases, and 7 bases lay between the germline ends. CDR3 nucleotides: TGTGCCAGCATCGAGCGAAACATTCAGTACTTC. This translates into CASIERNIQYF.

This clonotype was recorded a few times. The chain recombines TRBV5-1 with TRBJ1-1; D is unresolved. CDR1 is SGHRS and CDR2 is YFSETQ in the germline V gene. The ends were cut back, 1 base at V and 5 bases at J, with 6 bases in the middle. CDR3 length: 12 residues. CDR3 loop: CASSLRETEAFF. Written as DNA, the CDR3 is TGCGCCAGCAGCTTGCGGGAAACTGAAGCTTTCTTT. The entire variable domain, with the rest obtained from reference TRBV5-1 and TRBJ1-1, is as follows: KAGVTQTPRYLIKTRGQQVTLSCSPISGHRSVSWYQQTPGQGLQFLFEYFSETQRNKGNFPGRFSGRQFSNSRSEMNVSTLELGDSALYLCASSLRETEAFFGQGTRLTVV.

The V and J genes are TRBV7-2 and TRBJ1-2; 10 bases are a match to TRBD1. Germline trimming cut 6 bases from V and 5 bases from J; bases unmatched to any gene: 12. Germline V gives CDR1 SGHTA, CDR2 FQGNSA. CDR3 size: 16 residues. CDR3 sequence reads: CASSALWTGGPYGYTF. CDR3 bases: TGTGCCAGCAGTGCGCTTTGGACAGGGGGTCCATATGGCTACACCTTC.

A few counts support this clonotype. This chain connects TRBV24-1 to TRBJ2-3; D may be TRBD1 (6 bases). Trimming took 1 base from V and 2 from J, leaving 21 bases between them. Per germline, CDR1 KGHDR and CDR2 SFDVKD. The CDR3 runs to 19 residues. The CDR3 coding sequence is TGTGCCACCAGTGATTTTCTGGGTGGGGACACCGAAAACACAGATACGCAGTATTTT. This sequence encodes CATSDFLGGDTENTDTQYF.